The 20 T cell receptor beta chains listed next were all sequenced from one sample in a study of neurological immune-mediated disorders. TCRdb analysed the 5' RACE reads with MiXCR anew, one entry per CDR3 protein. The sample lists approximately 60,000 distinct CDR3 sequences; around 3.6% were seen once. Material: PBMCs. All receptors come from a woman aged 25 to 39 with multiple sclerosis.

This clonotype was counted ten times or more. The chain has TRBV28 and TRBJ2-4; a possible D gene is TRBD2 (6 bases). Between the trimmed V and J ends, which lost 5 bases and 10 bases, there was a span of 18 bases. CDR1 MDHEN and CDR2 SYDVKM come from the germline V gene. The CDR3 length is 14 residues. In DNA form, the CDR3 reads TGTGCCAGCAGTCCTCCCACCGCGGGAAAAATTCAGTACTTC. Translation: CASSPPTAGKIQYF.

By its share, this clonotype is medium-sized. The chain carries TRBV9 and TRBJ2-1; perhaps D is TRBD1 or TRBD2 (5 bases each). Germline lookup yields CDR1 SGDLS and CDR2 YYNGEE. The CDR3 contains 16 residues. V lost 1 base and J 2 bases, leaving 13 bases between the germline ends. CDR3 sequence: CASSVPRDGAYNEQFF. As DNA, the CDR3 is TGTGCCAGCAGCGTACCCCGGGACGGAGCCTACAATGAGCAGTTCTTC.

This clonotype was found many times. The gene calls are TRBV4-3 and TRBJ2-7, with no clear D. This CDR3 spans 15 amino acids. V was cut by 0 bases and J by 3 bases, with 12 bases left in between. Germline V gene data show CDR1 as LGHNA and CDR2 as YSLEER. CDR3 region: CASSQDSGYDYEQYF. In nucleotides, the CDR3 is TGCGCCAGCAGCCAAGACTCCGGCTATGACTACGAGCAGTACTTC.

This clonotype appeared many times. The junction departs from germline at one end; a sequencing error may be responsible. This chain joins TRBV10-2 and TRBJ2-2, with 7 nucleotides matching TRBD1. In germline, CDR1 is WSHSY, CDR2 SAAADI. This CDR3 comprises 15 residues. The CDR3 loop is CASGEGQLNTGELFF. Here the CDR3 DNA reads TGCGCCAGCGGTGAGGGACAGCTTAACACCGGGGAGCTGTTTTTT.

This clonotype was picked up many times. The rearrangement joins TRBV20-1 to TRBJ2-7, with TRBD1 as a possible D gene (6 bases). Trimming stripped 6 bases from V and 1 base from J, with 10 bases between. The CDR3 has 12 amino acids. In germline, CDR1 is DFQATT, CDR2 SNEGSKA (reference sequence). CDR3 protein: CSAQGPSYEQYF. The CDR3 DNA reads TGCAGTGCCCAGGGGCCATCCTACGAGCAGTACTTC.

In its sample, this clonotype was seen a few times. This chain connects TRBV19 to TRBJ2-7; D perhaps matches TRBD1 (5 bases). The CDR3 runs 15 residues. Germline values: CDR1 LNHDA, CDR2 SQIVND (reference sequence). Trimming removed 3 bases at V and 3 bases at J, with 15 bases between. The CDR3 nucleotides are TGTGCCAGTAGTATTTCGGACACGGGTTTCTACGAGCAGTACTTC. The encoded protein is CASSISDTGFYEQYF. Based on the CDR3 plus reference TRBV19 and TRBJ2-7, the full variable domain is DGGITQSPKYLFRKEGQNVTLSCEQNLNHDAMYWYRQDPGQGLRLIYYSQIVNDFQKGDIAEGYSVSREKKESFPLTVTSAQKNPTAFYLCASSISDTGFYEQYFGPGTRLTVT.

This clonotype has ten or more counts. The gene calls are TRBV27 and TRBJ1-4, with D hard to call. Between the trimmed V and J ends, which lost 6 bases and 4 bases, there was a span of 9 bases. The CDR3 runs 13 residues. Germline CDR1 and CDR2: MNHEY and SMNVEV (reference sequence). As DNA, the CDR3 is TGTGCCAGCAGCAAGAGATTTAATGAAAAACTGTTTTTT. Translation gives CASSKRFNEKLFF. The whole variable domain, filled in from reference TRBV27 and TRBJ1-4, reads EAQVTQNPRYLITVTGKKLTVTCSQNMNHEYMSWYRQDPGLGLRQIYYSMNVEVTDKGDVPEGYKVSRKEKRNFPLILESPSPNQTSLYFCASSKRFNEKLFFGSGTQLSVL.

There are many counts of this clonotype. The chain has TRBV18 and TRBJ1-2, with 7 bases fitting TRBD1. CDR3 length equals 13 residues. In germline, CDR1 is KGHSH, CDR2 LQKENI. The V gene end was trimmed by 3 bases and the J gene end by 7 bases; junction bases not matched to a gene: 5. CDR3 DNA sequence: TGTGCCAGCTCACCTACAGGGGAAAGTGGCTACACCTTC. Amino acids: CASSPTGESGYTF.

This clonotype was picked up many times. The chain carries TRBV25-1 and TRBJ1-2; D possibly corresponds to TRBD1 (6 bases). Between the trimmed V and J ends, which lost 2 bases and 6 bases, there was a span of 10 bases. Germline CDR1 reads MGHDK; CDR2 reads SYGVNS. The CDR3 spans 13 residues. The CDR3 sequence: CASSELAGDGYTF. The CDR3 DNA reads TGTGCCAGCAGTGAACTAGCAGGGGATGGCTACACCTTC.

The table lists this clonotype with many counts. The J gene is TRBJ1-5, the V gene TRBV12-3 or TRBV12-4, with D perhaps matching TRBD1 (5 bases). CDR3 length: 18 residues. Trimming pared 2 bases from V and 4 bases from J, leaving 21 bases between. Here the CDR3 reads CASSLFRRGRAGNQPQHF. CDR3 nucleotide sequence: TGTGCCAGCAGTTTATTTAGACGAGGCAGGGCTGGAAATCAGCCCCAGCATTTT.

In regard to this clonotype: This may be a read error, as it is one base from a much larger clone. The V and J genes are TRBV6-5 and TRBJ1-1; D possibly corresponds to TRBD1 (5 bases). Germline assignment: CDR1 MNHEY and CDR2 SVGAGI. This CDR3 comprises 13 residues. Trimming shortened V by 2 bases and J by 7 bases, and 11 bases separated the two germline ends. For the CDR3, the DNA is TGTGCCAGCAGTTACACGGGGACGGGTGAAGCTTTCTTT. Residues: CASSYTGTGEAFF.

This clonotype was detected ten times or more. The rearrangement links TRBV5-1 to TRBJ2-2, with D uncertain. The CDR3 is 15 amino acids. Germline V gene lookup returns CDR1 SGHRS and CDR2 YFSETQ. V was cut by 4 bases and J by 7 bases, with 17 bases left in between. The CDR3 region is CASSDFWGTSGELFF. DNA for the CDR3: TGCGCCAGCAGCGACTTCTGGGGTACAAGCGGGGAGCTGTTTTTT. Combining the CDR3 with reference TRBV5-1 and TRBJ2-2 gives the whole variable domain KAGVTQTPRYLIKTRGQQVTLSCSPISGHRSVSWYQQTPGQGLQFLFEYFSETQRNKGNFPGRFSGRQFSNSRSEMNVSTLELGDSALYLCASSDFWGTSGELFFGEGSRLTVL.

There are many counts of this clonotype. The chain uses TRBV5-1 and TRBJ2-7; D is perhaps TRBD1 (5 bases). V lost 7 bases and J lost 4, with 9 bases in between. This CDR3 is 11 amino acids long. Germline CDR1 SGHRS, CDR2 YFSETQ. CDR3 region: CASGDSYEQYF. CDR3 nucleotide sequence: TGCGCCAGCGGAGACAGTTACGAGCAGTACTTC.

This clonotype has at least ten counts. V and J are TRBV5-1 and TRBJ2-1, with D possibly being TRBD2 (5 bases). CDR3 length: 12 amino acids. The V and J ends lost 5 bases and 5 bases respectively, with 8 bases between them. In germline, CDR1 is SGHRS, CDR2 YFSETQ. CDR3 bases: TGCGCCAGCAGAGCCGGGAACAATGAGCAGTTCTTC. Translation gives CASRAGNNEQFF.

This clonotype occurred a few times. The chain recombines TRBV27 with TRBJ2-7; D tentatively reads TRBD1 or TRBD2 (5 bases each). Between the trimmed V and J ends, which lost 6 bases and 2 bases, there was a span of 17 bases. Germline V CDR1 and CDR2: MNHEY, SMNVEV (reference sequence). The CDR3 has 15 amino acids. The CDR3 nucleotides read TGTGCCAGCAGCCTATCCGGGACGGGGACCTACGAGCAGTACTTC. Translating it yields CASSLSGTGTYEQYF.

At least ten counts were recorded for this clonotype. The V gene is TRBV30, the J gene TRBJ2-1; a weak D match, TRBD2 (6 bases). The CDR3 loop spans 15 amino acids. Looked up from germline, CDR1 is GTSNPN and CDR2 is SVGIG (reference sequence). Trimming took off 0 bases at V and 6 bases at J, with 15 bases between the two ends. The chain's CDR3 is CAWSVPRDSLNEQFF. CDR3 nucleotides: TGTGCCTGGAGTGTACCTAGGGACTCCCTCAATGAGCAGTTCTTC.

J is TRBJ1-4 and V is TRBV28; D possibly corresponds to TRBD1 (6 bases). Per the germline V gene, CDR1 is MDHEN and CDR2 is SYDVKM. CDR3 size: 13 residues. Deletions cut 6 bases from V and 8 bases from J, with 13 bases between. The CDR3 DNA is TGTGCCAGCAGCTACAGGGTAGTGGAAAAACTGTTTTTT. This codes for CASSYRVVEKLFF.

This clonotype was observed at least ten times. An end of the junction differs from the germline gene, which may be a read error. The V and J genes are TRBV19 and TRBJ1-5; 9 bases are shared with TRBD1. Germline V gene data show CDR1 as LNHDA and CDR2 as SQIVND (reference sequence). This CDR3 comprises 16 residues. The CDR3 DNA sequence: TGTGCCAGTAGTATCTGGACAGGGGCTCTCAATCAGCCCCAGAATTTT. Encoded protein: CASSIWTGALNQPQNF. Complete variable domain (other parts from reference TRBV19 and TRBJ1-5): DGGITQSPKYLFRKEGQNVTLSCEQNLNHDAMYWYRQDPGQGLRLIYYSQIVNDFQKGDIAEGYSVSREKKESFPLTVTSAQKNPTAFYLCASSIWTGALNQPQNFGDGTRLSIL.

This clonotype has a count of ten or more. This chain connects TRBV5-6 to TRBJ2-7; possibly TRBD2 for D (6 bases). V was clipped by 4 bases and J by 1 base, with 12 bases between them. The CDR3 extends over 14 amino acids. Germline CDR1 and CDR2: SGHDT and YYEEEE. In DNA form, the CDR3 reads TGTGCCAGCAGCATGGAGGGGACGTCCTACGAGCAGTACTTC. It yields the protein CASSMEGTSYEQYF.

This clonotype was seen ten or more times. V gene TRBV6-2 or TRBV6-3 combines with J gene TRBJ2-1, with TRBD2 matching over 12 bases. Germline-derived CDR1 and CDR2 are MNHEY and SVGEGT. V gave up 2 bases and J gave up 4 bases; unmatched junction bases: 0. The CDR3 totals 15 residues. This CDR3 is CASSYLAGGYNEQFF. CDR3 bases: TGTGCCAGCAGTTACCTAGCGGGGGGGTACAATGAGCAGTTCTTC.